Listed here are 27 T cell receptor beta chains from one sample, sequenced in a study of blood T cell repertoires in COVID-19. Method: immunoSEQ multiplex PCR; TCRdb's copy keeps in-frame clones and lacks some. The data contain tens of thousands of clones, approximately 88% of them singletons. Specimen: peripheral blood. The receptors were gathered from a man aged 25 to 45 with acute or convalescent COVID-19.

This chain links TRBV15 with TRBJ2-7, with D uncertain. Trimming shortened V by 0 bases and J by 2 bases, and 8 bases separated the two germline ends. This CDR3 spans 14 amino acids. Germline CDR1 is LNHNV and CDR2 is YYDKDF (reference sequence). CDR3 loop: CATSRDQVPYEQYF. The CDR3 nucleotides read TGTGCCACCAGCAGAGATCAGGTTCCCTACGAGCAGTACTTC.

The genes are TRBV28 and TRBJ2-5; perhaps TRBD2 as D (6 bases). The V end lost 6 bases, the J end lost 5 bases, and 16 bases lay between the germline ends. Germline V gene sequence: CDR1 MDHEN, CDR2 SYDVKM. This CDR3 contains 14 residues. CDR3 nucleotide sequence: TGTGCCAGCAGCGGGTATACTAGCCTGGAGACCCAGTACTTC. It translates to CASSGYTSLETQYF.

The chain uses TRBV7-8 and TRBJ1-5; 7 bases are a match to TRBD1. J gave up 7 bases and V 6 bases, and 6 bases lay outside the gene matches. Looked up from germline, CDR1 is SGHVS and CDR2 is FQNEAQ. CDR3 length: 13 amino acids. CDR3 nucleotide sequence: TGTGCCAGCAGTAACAGGGGCGAACAGCCCCAGCATTTT. Protein product: CASSNRGEQPQHF.

In DNA, the CDR3 is TGTGCCAGCAGTTTGACAGGGGGAGAAAAACTGTTTTTT. Translating gives CASSLTGGEKLFF. The chain joins TRBV6-6 to TRBJ1-4; 9 bases align to TRBD1. The junction had 2 bases not matched to a gene; V was cut back by 4 bases and J by 8 bases. CDR3 length equals 13 residues. The germline gives CDR1 MNHNY, CDR2 SVGAGI (reference sequence).

The genes are TRBV5-6 and TRBJ1-6; D is uncertain. The CDR3 consists of 19 residues. V shed 1 base and J shed 5 bases, with 22 bases lying between them. The germline CDR1 and CDR2 sequences are SGHDT and YYEEEE. CDR3 loop: CASSLSDAYTGENNSPLHF. The CDR3 DNA reads as TGTGCCAGCAGCTTGTCGGACGCGTACACCGGGGAAAATAATTCACCCCTCCACTTT.

The V gene is TRBV4-1, the J gene TRBJ2-3; 9 bases align to TRBD2. The V gene end was trimmed by 0 bases and the J gene end by 2 bases; junction bases not matched to a gene: 9. The germline V gene encodes CDR1 MGHRA and CDR2 YSYEKL. The CDR3 extends over 18 amino acids. CDR3 sequence reads: CASSQDGAGGSHTDTQYF. DNA of the CDR3: TGCGCCAGCAGCCAAGATGGCGCGGGAGGGTCCCACACAGATACGCAGTATTTT.

The rearrangement uses TRBV4-1 and TRBJ2-7, with 7 bases that match TRBD1. The germline gives CDR1 MGHRA, CDR2 YSYEKL. The trim removed 1 base at V and 2 bases at J, leaving 5 bases unmatched. The CDR3 is 15 amino acids. CDR3 protein: CASSQVLGQAYEQYF. The DNA of the CDR3 is TGCGCCAGCAGCCAAGTTCTAGGACAGGCCTACGAGCAGTACTTC.

The rearrangement uses TRBV4-1 and TRBJ1-3, with 7 bases matching TRBD1. The V gene's germline CDR1 is MGHRA and CDR2 YSYEKL. The CDR3 is made up of 16 amino acids. V was clipped by 1 base and J by 2 bases; unmatched bases: 5. In DNA, the CDR3 is TGCGCCAGCAGCCAAGCCAGGGGGAAGACTGGAAACACCATATATTTT. This codes for CASSQARGKTGNTIYF.

This clone was observed a single time. The rearrangement links TRBV5-4 to TRBJ2-2; 9 positions match TRBD2. Trimming removed 3 bases from V and 1 base from J; junction bases left unmatched: 7. This CDR3 has 17 amino acids. Germline CDR1 and CDR2: SGHNT and YYREEE (reference sequence). The CDR3 loop is CASSSDSGSVNTGELFF. In nucleotides, the CDR3 is TGTGCCAGCAGCTCCGATAGCGGGAGTGTGAACACCGGGGAGCTGTTTTTT.

This clone occurred once. The chain couples TRBV2 to TRBJ2-3; the match to TRBD2 covers 12 bases. This CDR3 region has 16 residues. In germline, CDR1 is SNHLY, CDR2 FYNNEI. J was trimmed by 2 bases and V by 6 bases; bases with no gene match: 6. DNA for the CDR3: TGTGCCAGCAGGGCAACTAGCGGGAGGCCCACAGATACGCAGTATTTT. This translates into CASRATSGRPTDTQYF.

This chain links TRBV27 with TRBJ2-3; possibly TRBD1 for D (5 bases). V lost 4 bases, J lost 4 bases, and 12 bases lay in between. This CDR3 contains 14 residues. Germline CDR1 is MNHEY and CDR2 is SMNVEV (reference sequence). CDR3 protein: CASSYTGLSDTQYF. CDR3 bases: TGTGCCAGCAGTTATACAGGATTGTCAGATACGCAGTATTTT.

CDR3 nucleotide sequence: TGTGCCAGCAGCAAGGCTCAGGGGGCCATCTACGAGCAGTACTTC. It is translated as CASSKAQGAIYEQYF. The genes are TRBV21-1 and TRBJ2-7; TRBD1, the table's D call, lacks a check against the DNA. TRBV21-1 is a pseudogene. The CDR3 is made up of 15 amino acids.

The chain combines TRBV18 with TRBJ1-4; possible D gene TRBD1, 5 bases. The CDR3 covers 15 residues. Between the trimmed V and J ends, which lost 4 bases and 7 bases, there was a span of 16 bases. CDR1 is KGHSH and CDR2 is LQKENI in the germline V gene. CDR3 protein: CASSLARQIGEKLFF. In DNA form, the CDR3 reads TGTGCCAGCTCACTGGCGAGACAGATCGGTGAAAAACTGTTTTTT.

The J gene is TRBJ1-1, the V gene TRBV7-8, with D possibly being TRBD1 (5 bases). V was trimmed by 3 bases and J by 4 bases, leaving 12 bases between them. The CDR3 totals 14 residues. Germline lookup yields CDR1 SGHVS and CDR2 FQNEAQ. CDR3 in amino acids: CASSLGGWVTEAFF. DNA for the CDR3: TGTGCCAGCAGCTTGGGGGGGTGGGTCACTGAAGCTTTCTTT.

CDR3: CASTEPSRGTDTQYF. CDR3 bases: TGTGCCAGCACCGAACCCAGCCGAGGGACAGATACGCAGTATTTT. This chain joins TRBV28 and TRBJ2-3, with D perhaps matching TRBD2 (5 bases). V lost 7 bases to trimming and J lost 3 bases, with 17 bases between them. Germline CDR1 is MDHEN and CDR2 is SYDVKM. The CDR3 loop spans 15 amino acids.

The chain has TRBV15 and TRBJ2-1, with a tentative D call TRBD1 (6 bases). Germline CDR1 reads LNHNV; CDR2 reads YYDKDF (reference sequence). The ends were cut back, 0 bases at V and 7 bases at J, with 7 bases in the middle. The CDR3 runs 13 residues. The DNA of the CDR3 is TGTGCCACCAGCAGAGATAGGGGGAATGAGCAGTTCTTC. Its protein product is CATSRDRGNEQFF.

The V call is TRBV5-5, the J call TRBJ2-2; 11 positions match TRBD2. The germline CDR1 and CDR2 sequences are SGHKS and YYEKEE (reference sequence). The trim removed 2 bases at V and 3 bases at J, leaving 12 bases unmatched. This CDR3 is 19 amino acids long. Here the CDR3 reads CASSFRGFSGRGDTGELFF. As DNA, the CDR3 is TGTGCCAGCAGCTTTCGGGGCTTTAGCGGGAGGGGAGACACCGGGGAGCTGTTTTTT. Complete variable domain (other parts from reference TRBV5-5 and TRBJ2-2): DAGVTQSPTHLIKTRGQQVTLRCSPISGHKSVSWYQQVLGQGPQFIFQYYEKEERGRGNFPDRFSARQFPNYSSELNVNALLLGDSALYLCASSFRGFSGRGDTGELFFGEGSRLTVL.

The J gene is TRBJ1-2, the V gene TRBV4-3; D is perhaps TRBD1 (6 bases). The CDR3 totals 15 residues. Deletions cut 1 base from V and 3 bases from J, with 12 bases between. Germline CDR1 reads LGHNA; CDR2 reads YSLEER. The CDR3 sequence: CASSQVIRGYYGYTF. DNA for the CDR3: TGCGCCAGCAGCCAAGTAATCAGGGGCTACTATGGCTACACCTTC.

This chain connects TRBV4-2 to TRBJ1-5; TRBD1 might be the D (5 bases). V lost 0 bases to trimming and J lost 1 base, with 16 bases between them. Per germline, CDR1 LGHNA and CDR2 YNFKEQ. CDR3 size: 18 residues. Here the CDR3 DNA reads TGTGCCAGCAGCCAAGAAGGCGGATCAGGGAAAAGCAATCAGCCCCAGCATTTT. Its protein is CASSQEGGSGKSNQPQHF.

The V gene is TRBV7-8, the J gene TRBJ1-4, with 7 bases that match TRBD1. Unmatched junction bases numbered 9, after V lost 4 bases and J lost 4 bases. CDR3 size: 16 residues. Germline V gene sequence: CDR1 SGHVS, CDR2 FQNEAQ. CDR3 amino acids: CASSSDAGTVNEKLFF. In DNA form, the CDR3 reads TGTGCCAGCAGCTCGGACGCCGGGACAGTTAATGAAAAACTGTTTTTT.

The chain has TRBV7-6 and TRBJ2-3, with 10 positions matching TRBD1. With V trimmed by 2 bases and J by 1 base, 3 bases remained unmatched. This CDR3 spans 16 amino acids. CDR1 is SGHVS, CDR2 FNYEAQ, per germline. CDR3 DNA sequence: TGTGCCAGCAGCTTATCCGGGACAGGGGGCACAGATACGCAGTATTTT. Protein: CASSLSGTGGTDTQYF. Based on the CDR3 plus reference TRBV7-6 and TRBJ2-3, the full variable domain is GAGVSQSPRYKVTKRGQDVALRCDPISGHVSLYWYRQALGQGPEFLTYFNYEAQQDKSGLPNDRFSAERPEGSISTLTIQRTEQRDSAMYRCASSLSGTGGTDTQYFGPGTRLTVL.

The gene calls are TRBV20-1 and TRBJ2-3; D is ambiguous. This CDR3 contains 15 residues. The germline CDR1 and CDR2 sequences are DFQATT and SNEGSKA (reference sequence). With 3 bases removed from V and 0 bases from J, the gap between germline ends came to 13 bases. CDR3 sequence (DNA): TGCAGTGCTAGTGGTGGTGGTACTAGCACAGATACGCAGTATTTT. Its protein product is CSASGGGTSTDTQYF.

J is TRBJ2-1 and V is TRBV9; D perhaps matches TRBD2 (5 bases). The length of the CDR3 is 13 residues. CDR1 SGDLS and CDR2 YYNGEE come from the germline V gene. With 1 base removed from V and 7 bases from J, the gap between germline ends came to 9 bases. The CDR3 region has the DNA TGTGCCAGCAGCGTAACCCGGGGTAATGAGCAGTTCTTC. Protein sequence: CASSVTRGNEQFF.

The gene calls are TRBV14 and TRBJ2-7; D gene uncertain. Trimming removed 1 base at V and 0 bases at J, with 7 bases between. Looked up from germline, CDR1 is SGHDN and CDR2 is FVKESK. CDR3 length: 14 residues. The CDR3 coding sequence is TGTGCCAGCAGCCAAGGCCTAGTCTCCTACGAGCAGTACTTC. Its translation is CASSQGLVSYEQYF.

DNA of the CDR3: TGTGCCAGCAGCCCCCTGACAGGGGTGGGGGAGCTGTTTTTT. As protein: CASSPLTGVGELFF. The V gene is TRBV6-5, the J gene TRBJ2-2; 8 nucleotides line up with TRBD1. The J segment lost 8 bases and the V segment lost 6 bases, leaving 8 bases of the junction unmatched. There are 14 residues in the CDR3. The germline V gene encodes CDR1 MNHEY and CDR2 SVGAGI.

The CDR3 DNA sequence: TGTGCCAGCAGCTTAGTTGCAGGTTCCTACAATGAGCAGTTCTTC. Translated, it gives CASSLVAGSYNEQFF. The chain is built from TRBV7-9 and TRBJ2-1; D is unresolved. Germline V lookup: CDR1 SEHNR, CDR2 FQNEAQ (reference sequence). With 1 base removed from V and 1 base from J, the gap between germline ends came to 8 bases. There are 15 residues in the CDR3.

The chain recombines TRBV7-2 with TRBJ1-1, with D perhaps TRBD1 (6 bases). Trimming left V 10 bases short and J 0 bases short, with 21 bases between. CDR1 and CDR2 from the germline V gene are SGHTA and FQGNSA. CDR3 length: 16 residues. The CDR3 loop reads CATKSEQGMLNTEAFF. In DNA, the CDR3 is TGTGCCACCAAAAGTGAACAGGGAATGTTGAACACTGAAGCTTTCTTT.